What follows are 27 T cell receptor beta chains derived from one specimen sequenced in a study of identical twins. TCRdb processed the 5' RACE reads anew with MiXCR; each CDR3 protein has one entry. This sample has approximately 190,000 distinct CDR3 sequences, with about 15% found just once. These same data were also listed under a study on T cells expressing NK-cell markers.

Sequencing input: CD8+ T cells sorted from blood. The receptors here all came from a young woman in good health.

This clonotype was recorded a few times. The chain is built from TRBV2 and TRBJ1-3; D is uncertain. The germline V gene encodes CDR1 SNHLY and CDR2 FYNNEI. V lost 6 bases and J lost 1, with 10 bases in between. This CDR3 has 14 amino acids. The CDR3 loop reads CASSRRESGNTIYF. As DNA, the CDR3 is TGTGCCAGCAGCCGCCGGGAGTCTGGAAACACCATATATTTT.

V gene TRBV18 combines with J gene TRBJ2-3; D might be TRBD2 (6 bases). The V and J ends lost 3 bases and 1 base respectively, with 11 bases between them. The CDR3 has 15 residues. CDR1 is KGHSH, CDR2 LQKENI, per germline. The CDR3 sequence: CASSPMSGRTDTQYF. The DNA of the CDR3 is TGTGCCAGCTCACCCATGAGCGGGCGCACAGATACGCAGTATTTT.

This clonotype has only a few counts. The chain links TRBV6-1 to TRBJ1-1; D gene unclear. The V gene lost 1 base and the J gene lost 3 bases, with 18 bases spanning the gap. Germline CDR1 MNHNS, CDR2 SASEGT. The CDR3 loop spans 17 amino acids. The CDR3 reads CASSEEAVAARDTEAFF. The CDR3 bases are TGTGCCAGCAGTGAAGAGGCGGTGGCCGCACGGGACACTGAAGCTTTCTTT.

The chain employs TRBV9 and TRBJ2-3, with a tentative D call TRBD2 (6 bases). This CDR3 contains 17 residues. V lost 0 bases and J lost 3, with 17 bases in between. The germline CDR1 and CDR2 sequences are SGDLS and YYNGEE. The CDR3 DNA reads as TGTGCCAGCAGCGTAGGCCCCCGGGGTGGACTAACAGATACGCAGTATTTT. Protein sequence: CASSVGPRGGLTDTQYF. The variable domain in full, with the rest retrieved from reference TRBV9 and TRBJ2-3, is DSGVTQTPKHLITATGQRVTLRCSPRSGDLSVYWYQQSLDQGLQFLIQYYNGEERAKGNILERFSAQQFPDLHSELNLSSLELGDSALYFCASSVGPRGGLTDTQYFGPGTRLTVL.

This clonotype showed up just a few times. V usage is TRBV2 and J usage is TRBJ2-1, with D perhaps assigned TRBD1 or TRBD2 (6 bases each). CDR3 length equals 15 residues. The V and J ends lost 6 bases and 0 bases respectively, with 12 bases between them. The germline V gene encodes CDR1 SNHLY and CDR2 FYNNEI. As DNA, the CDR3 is TGTGCCAGCAGGGAGGGGGTGAGCTCCTACAATGAGCAGTTCTTC. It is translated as CASREGVSSYNEQFF.

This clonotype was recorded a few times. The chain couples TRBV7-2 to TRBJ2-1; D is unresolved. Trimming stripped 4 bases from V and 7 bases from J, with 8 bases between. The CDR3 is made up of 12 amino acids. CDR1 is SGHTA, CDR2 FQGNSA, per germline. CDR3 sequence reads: CASSSGTNEQFF. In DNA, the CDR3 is TGTGCCAGCAGCTCAGGAACTAATGAGCAGTTCTTC.

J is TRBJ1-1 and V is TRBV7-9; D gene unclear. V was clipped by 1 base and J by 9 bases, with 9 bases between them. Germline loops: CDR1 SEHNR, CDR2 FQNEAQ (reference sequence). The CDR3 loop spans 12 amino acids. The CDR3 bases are TGTGCCAGCAGCTTAGGATTTTTGAAAGCTTTCTTT. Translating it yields CASSLGFLKAFF.

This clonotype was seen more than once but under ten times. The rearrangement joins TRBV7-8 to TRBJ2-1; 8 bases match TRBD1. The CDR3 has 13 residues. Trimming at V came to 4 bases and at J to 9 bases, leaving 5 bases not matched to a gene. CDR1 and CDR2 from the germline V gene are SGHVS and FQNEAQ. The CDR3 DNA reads TGTGCCAGCAGCTCTGGACAGGGCAGTGAGCAGTTCTTC. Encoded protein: CASSSGQGSEQFF.

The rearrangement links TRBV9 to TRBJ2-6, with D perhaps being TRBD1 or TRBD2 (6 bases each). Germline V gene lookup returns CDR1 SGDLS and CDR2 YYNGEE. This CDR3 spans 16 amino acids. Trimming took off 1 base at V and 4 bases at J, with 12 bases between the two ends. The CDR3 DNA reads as TGTGCCAGCAGCGTAACGGGGGCGACAGGGGCCAACGTCCTGACTTTC. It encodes CASSVTGATGANVLTF. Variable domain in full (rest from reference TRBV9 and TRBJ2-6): DSGVTQTPKHLITATGQRVTLRCSPRSGDLSVYWYQQSLDQGLQFLIQYYNGEERAKGNILERFSAQQFPDLHSELNLSSLELGDSALYFCASSVTGATGANVLTFGAGSRLTVL.

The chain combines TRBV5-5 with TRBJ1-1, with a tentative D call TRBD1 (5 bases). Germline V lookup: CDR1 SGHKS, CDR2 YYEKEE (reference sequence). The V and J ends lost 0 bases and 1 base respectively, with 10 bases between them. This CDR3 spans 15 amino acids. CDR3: CASSLDVGANTEAFF. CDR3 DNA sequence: TGTGCCAGCAGCTTGGACGTCGGGGCGAACACTGAAGCTTTCTTT.

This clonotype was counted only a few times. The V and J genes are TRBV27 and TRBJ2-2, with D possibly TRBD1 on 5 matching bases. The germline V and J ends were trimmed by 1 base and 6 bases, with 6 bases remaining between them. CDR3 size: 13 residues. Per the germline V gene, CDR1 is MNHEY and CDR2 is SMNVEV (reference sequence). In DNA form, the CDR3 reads TGTGCCAGCAGTTTATGGGGCTCCGGGGAGCTGTTTTTT. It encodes CASSLWGSGELFF.

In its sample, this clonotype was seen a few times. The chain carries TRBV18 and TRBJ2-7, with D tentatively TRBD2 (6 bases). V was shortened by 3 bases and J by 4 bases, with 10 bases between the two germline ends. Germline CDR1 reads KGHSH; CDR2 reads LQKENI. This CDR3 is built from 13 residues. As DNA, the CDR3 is TGTGCCAGCTCACCCGATGGGGGGTACGAGCAGTACTTC. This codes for CASSPDGGYEQYF.

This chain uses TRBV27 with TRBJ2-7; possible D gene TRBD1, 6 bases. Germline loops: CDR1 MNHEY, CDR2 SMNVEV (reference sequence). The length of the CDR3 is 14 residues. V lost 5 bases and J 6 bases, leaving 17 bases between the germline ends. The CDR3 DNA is TGTGCCAGCAGTCCAGGCAGGGGCGGTCTCGAGCAGTACTTC. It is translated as CASSPGRGGLEQYF.

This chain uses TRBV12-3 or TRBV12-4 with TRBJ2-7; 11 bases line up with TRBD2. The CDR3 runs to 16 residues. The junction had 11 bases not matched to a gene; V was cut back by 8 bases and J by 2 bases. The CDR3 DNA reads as TGTGCCAGCGGGCGACTAGCGGGACGCCTCCCCTACGAGCAGTACTTC. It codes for CASGRLAGRLPYEQYF.

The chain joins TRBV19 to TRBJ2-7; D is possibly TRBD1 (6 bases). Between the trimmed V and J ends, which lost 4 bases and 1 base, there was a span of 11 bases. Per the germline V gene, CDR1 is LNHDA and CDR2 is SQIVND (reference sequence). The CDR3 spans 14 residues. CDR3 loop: CASSKWDNSYEQYF. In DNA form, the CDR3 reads TGTGCCAGTAGTAAATGGGACAATTCCTACGAGCAGTACTTC. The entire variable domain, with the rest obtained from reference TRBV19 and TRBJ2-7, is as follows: DGGITQSPKYLFRKEGQNVTLSCEQNLNHDAMYWYRQDPGQGLRLIYYSQIVNDFQKGDIAEGYSVSREKKESFPLTVTSAQKNPTAFYLCASSKWDNSYEQYFGPGTRLTVT.

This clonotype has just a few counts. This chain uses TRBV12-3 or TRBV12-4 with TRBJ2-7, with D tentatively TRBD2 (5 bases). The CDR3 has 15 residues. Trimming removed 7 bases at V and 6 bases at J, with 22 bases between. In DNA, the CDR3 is TGTGCCAGCACCGACGGAGGTACTCCTGAGGCCGAGCAGTACTTC. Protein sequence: CASTDGGTPEAEQYF.

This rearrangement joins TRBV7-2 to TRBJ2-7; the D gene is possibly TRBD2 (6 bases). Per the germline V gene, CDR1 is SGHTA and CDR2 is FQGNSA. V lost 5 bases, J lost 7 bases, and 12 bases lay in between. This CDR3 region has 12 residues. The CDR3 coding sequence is TGTGCCAGCAGCACCGCGGGATATGAGCAGTACTTC. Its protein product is CASSTAGYEQYF.

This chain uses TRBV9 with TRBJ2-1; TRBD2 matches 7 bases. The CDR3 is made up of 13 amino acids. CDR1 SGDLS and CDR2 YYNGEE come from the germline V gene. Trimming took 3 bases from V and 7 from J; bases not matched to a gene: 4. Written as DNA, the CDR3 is TGTGCCAGCAGCGATATTAGCGGGAATGAGCAGTTCTTC. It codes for CASSDISGNEQFF.

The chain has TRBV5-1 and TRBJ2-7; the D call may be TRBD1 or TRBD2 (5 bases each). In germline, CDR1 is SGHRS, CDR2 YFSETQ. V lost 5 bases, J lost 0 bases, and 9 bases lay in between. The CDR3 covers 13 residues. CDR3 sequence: CASRGVSSYEQYF. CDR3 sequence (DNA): TGCGCCAGCAGGGGGGTAAGCTCCTACGAGCAGTACTTC.

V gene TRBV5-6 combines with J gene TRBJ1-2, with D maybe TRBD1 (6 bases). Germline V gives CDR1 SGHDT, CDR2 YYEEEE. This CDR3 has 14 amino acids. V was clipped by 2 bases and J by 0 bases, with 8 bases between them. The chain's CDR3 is CASSFGQPNYGYTF. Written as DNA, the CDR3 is TGTGCCAGCAGCTTCGGACAGCCTAACTATGGCTACACCTTC.

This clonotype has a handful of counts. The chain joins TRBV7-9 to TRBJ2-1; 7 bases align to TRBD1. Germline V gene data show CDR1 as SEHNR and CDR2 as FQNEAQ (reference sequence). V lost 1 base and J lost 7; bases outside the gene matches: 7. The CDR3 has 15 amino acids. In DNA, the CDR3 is TGTGCCAGCAGCTTAGGACAGGGAAGGGTGAATGAGCAGTTCTTC. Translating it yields CASSLGQGRVNEQFF.

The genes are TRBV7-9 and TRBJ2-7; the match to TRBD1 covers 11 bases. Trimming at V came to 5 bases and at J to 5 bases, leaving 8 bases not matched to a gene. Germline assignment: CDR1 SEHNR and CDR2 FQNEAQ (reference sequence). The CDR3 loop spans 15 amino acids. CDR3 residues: CASSPGQGVRNEQYF. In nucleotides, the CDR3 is TGTGCCAGCAGCCCGGGACAGGGGGTTCGGAACGAGCAGTACTTC.

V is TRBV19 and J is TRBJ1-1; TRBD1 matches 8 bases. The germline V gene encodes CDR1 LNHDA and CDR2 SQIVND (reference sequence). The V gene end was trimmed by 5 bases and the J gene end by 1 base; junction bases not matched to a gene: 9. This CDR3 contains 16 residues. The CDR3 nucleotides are TGTGCCAGTAGTCTCCCGAGGACAGGGACGAACACTGAAGCTTTCTTT. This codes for CASSLPRTGTNTEAFF.

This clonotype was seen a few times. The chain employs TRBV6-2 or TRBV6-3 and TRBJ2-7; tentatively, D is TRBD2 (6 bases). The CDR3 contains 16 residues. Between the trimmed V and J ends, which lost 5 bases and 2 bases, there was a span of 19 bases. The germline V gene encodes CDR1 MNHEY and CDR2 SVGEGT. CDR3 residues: CASSPKGTGEAYEQYF. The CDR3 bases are TGTGCCAGCAGTCCAAAGGGGACGGGAGAAGCCTACGAGCAGTACTTC.

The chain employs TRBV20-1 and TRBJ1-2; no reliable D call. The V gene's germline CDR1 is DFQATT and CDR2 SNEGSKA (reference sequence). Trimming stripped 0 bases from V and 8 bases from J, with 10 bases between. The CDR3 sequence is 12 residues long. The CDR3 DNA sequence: TGCAGTGCTAGAGAAGGGTCTGTGGGCTACACCTTC. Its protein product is CSAREGSVGYTF.

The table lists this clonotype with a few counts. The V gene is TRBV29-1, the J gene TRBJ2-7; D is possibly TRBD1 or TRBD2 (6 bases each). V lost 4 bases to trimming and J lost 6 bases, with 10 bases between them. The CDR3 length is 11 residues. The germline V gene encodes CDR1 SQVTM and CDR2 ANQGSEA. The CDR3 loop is CSVVKGGEQYF. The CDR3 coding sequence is TGCAGCGTTGTAAAGGGGGGCGAGCAGTACTTC.

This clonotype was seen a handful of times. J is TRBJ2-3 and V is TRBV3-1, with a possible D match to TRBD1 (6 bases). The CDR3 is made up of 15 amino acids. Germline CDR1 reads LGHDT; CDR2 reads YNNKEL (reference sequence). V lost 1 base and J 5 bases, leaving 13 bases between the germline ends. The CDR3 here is CASSQGQVRGDTQYF. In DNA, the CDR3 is TGTGCCAGCAGCCAAGGACAGGTCCGGGGAGATACGCAGTATTTT.